This T cell receptor (beta chain) appears in the sequencing data of a study of T-cell memory formation after mild COVID-19. For the study at large: TCR clusters showed largely donor specificity. Broader study findings: Chiefly within CM and EM were the contracting CD4+ clones; CD8+ ones were within EMRA.

Germline values: CDR1 SGHRS, CDR2 YFSETQ. The V gene end was trimmed by 7 bases and the J gene end by 1 base; junction bases not matched to a gene: 3. This CDR3 has 13 residues. In regard to this clonotype: Its antigen remains unknown.

The authors produced TCR alpha and TCR beta cDNA libraries with sample barcodes and UMIs by 5'RACE using constant-segment primers. TCRdb redid the calling of the 5' RACE reads with MiXCR, one entry per CDR3 protein. The sample holds a few hundred thousand distinct CDR3 sequences; around 24% are singletons and the top ten take 7% to 9.5%. The chain has TRBV5-1 and TRBJ2-3; TRBD2 matches at 7 bases. Sequences were obtained from PBMCs or a T cell subset sorted from them (not recorded which). The receptor's source is an adult woman who had mild COVID-19 (a few samples of this study predate the infection). Cell type and time point are not known. CDR3 protein: CASYAGGTDTQYF. The CDR3 nucleotides read TGCGCCAGCTATGCGGGGGGCACAGATACGCAGTATTTT.